This entry lists 29 T cell receptor beta chains sequenced from one sample in a study of blood T cell repertoires in COVID-19. This table comes from immunoSEQ multiplex PCR, and its TCRdb copy is limited to in-frame clones, with some not included. The sample has fewer than 90,000 clones, approximately 84% seen once. Sequencing used peripheral blood. These receptor sequences come from a man aged 65-85 years with COVID-19, enrolled during active disease.

This CDR3 reads CASSEGQARSYGYTF. DNA for the CDR3: TGTGCCAGCAGTGAAGGACAGGCGAGGAGCTATGGCTACACCTTC. The V gene is TRBV2, the J gene TRBJ1-2, with a weak D call TRBD1 (6 bases). CDR3 length equals 15 residues. Trimming removed 1 base from V and 4 bases from J, with 13 bases in between. Looked up from germline, CDR1 is SNHLY and CDR2 is FYNNEI.

The chain links TRBV19 to TRBJ2-2; 12 bases map to TRBD1. J gave up 1 base and V 7 bases, and 16 bases lay outside the gene matches. Germline V gene data show CDR1 as LNHDA and CDR2 as SQIVND (reference sequence). This CDR3 has 20 amino acids. The CDR3 DNA reads TGTGCCAGTAAAACTCTCGGGACAGGGGGCCACGAAGAGAACACCGGGGAGCTGTTTTTT. Translated, it gives CASKTLGTGGHEENTGELFF.

V usage is TRBV28 and J usage is TRBJ1-4; D may be TRBD1 (5 bases). Germline CDR1 reads MDHEN; CDR2 reads SYDVKM. The V and J ends lost 5 bases and 5 bases respectively, with 18 bases between them. The CDR3 loop spans 16 amino acids. This CDR3 reads CASSPHGAGKNEKLFF. The DNA of the CDR3 is TGTGCCAGCAGTCCTCATGGGGCAGGGAAAAATGAAAAACTGTTTTTT.

The DNA of the CDR3 is TGTGCCAGCTCGGAGAACAGACAGGCTGGGGCCAACGTCCTGACTTTC. Protein sequence: CASSENRQAGANVLTF. The gene calls are TRBV18 and TRBJ2-6; D might be TRBD1 (6 bases). Looked up from germline, CDR1 is KGHSH and CDR2 is LQKENI. The CDR3 loop spans 16 amino acids. Trimming pared 6 bases from V and 2 bases from J, leaving 14 bases between. Variable domain in full (rest from reference TRBV18 and TRBJ2-6): NAGVMQNPRHLVRRRGQEARLRCSPMKGHSHVYWYRQLPEEGLKFMVYLQKENIIDESGMPKERFSAEFPKEGPSILRIQQVVRGDSAAYFCASSENRQAGANVLTFGAGSRLTVL.

This sequence joins TRBV4-2 and TRBJ1-5; D is unresolved. Trimming took off 1 base at V and 5 bases at J, with 18 bases between the two ends. Germline CDR1 and CDR2: LGHNA and YNFKEQ. This CDR3 spans 17 amino acids. The CDR3 region has the DNA TGTGCCAGCAGCCAAGGGGCTTATGGTGCCTCGGATCAGCCCCAGCATTTT. It encodes CASSQGAYGASDQPQHF.

This clone was counted once. The chain joins TRBV15 to TRBJ2-7, with D perhaps TRBD2 (6 bases). Trimming pared 3 bases from V and 4 bases from J, leaving 13 bases between. CDR1 and CDR2 from the germline V gene are LNHNV and YYDKDF (reference sequence). This CDR3 comprises 14 residues. Written as DNA, the CDR3 is TGTGCCACCAGCAGCCGAGGAGGGCGGTACGAGCAGTACTTC. Its protein is CATSSRGGRYEQYF.

The chain joins TRBV28 to TRBJ1-4, with D possibly TRBD1 on 6 matching bases. CDR3 length: 14 amino acids. Trimming removed 4 bases at V and 4 bases at J, with 10 bases between. Germline CDR1 and CDR2: MDHEN and SYDVKM. CDR3 coding DNA: TGTGCCAGCAGTTCAGGGGCCTTTAATGAAAAACTGTTTTTT. Amino acid sequence: CASSSGAFNEKLFF.

The V and J genes are TRBV7-9 and TRBJ1-2; D is perhaps TRBD1 (6 bases). V dropped 4 bases and J dropped 2 bases, with 11 bases sitting between them. The CDR3 runs 14 residues. CDR1 and CDR2 from the germline V gene are SEHNR and FQNEAQ (reference sequence). This CDR3 reads CASSSWTDNYGYTF. CDR3 DNA sequence: TGTGCCAGCAGCTCCTGGACAGACAACTATGGCTACACCTTC.

The chain is built from TRBV5-1 and TRBJ2-5; 10 bases map to TRBD1. The CDR3 contains 15 residues. The germline V gene encodes CDR1 SGHRS and CDR2 YFSETQ. J lost 5 bases, V lost 4 bases, and 8 bases had no gene match. The CDR3 DNA reads as TGCGCCAGCAGCCCCGAGACAGGGGGCGATGAGACCCAGTACTTC. Residues: CASSPETGGDETQYF.

This clone has just a few counts. J is TRBJ1-1 and V is TRBV27, with 8 bases matching TRBD1. The CDR3 runs 14 residues. The ends lost 5 bases at V and 1 base at J; junction bases unmatched: 3. Germline V gene lookup returns CDR1 MNHEY and CDR2 SMNVEV (reference sequence). The CDR3 DNA reads TGTGCCAGCAGTGATGACAGGGGGAACACTGAAGCTTTCTTT. Translated: CASSDDRGNTEAFF.

This chain links TRBV2 with TRBJ2-7; 7 nucleotides line up with TRBD2. The ends lost 11 bases at V and 5 bases at J; junction bases unmatched: 15. This CDR3 spans 14 amino acids. CDR1 and CDR2 from the germline V gene are SNHLY and FYNNEI. For the CDR3, the DNA is TGTGCCTCCAAACTCAGGGAGGGCCCCCACGAGCAGTACTTC. Protein sequence: CASKLREGPHEQYF.

The chain is built from TRBV27 and TRBJ1-3; 9 nucleotides match TRBD1. V was clipped by 9 bases and J by 1 base; unmatched bases: 13. The CDR3 covers 17 residues. Looked up from germline, CDR1 is MNHEY and CDR2 is SMNVEV (reference sequence). DNA of the CDR3: TGTGCCAGTAAAACCAACAGGGGGCGAATTTCTGGAAACACCATATATTTT. Amino acid sequence: CASKTNRGRISGNTIYF.

This CDR3 is CASSLGGSHTGELFF. The CDR3 nucleotides read TGTGCCAGCAGTTTAGGGGGGAGCCACACCGGGGAGCTGTTTTTT. The rearrangement joins TRBV28 to TRBJ2-2; D may be TRBD2 (6 bases). This CDR3 is built from 15 residues. Germline loops: CDR1 MDHEN, CDR2 SYDVKM. Trimming stripped 2 bases from V and 3 bases from J, with 10 bases between.

The chain couples TRBV27 to TRBJ2-2; 9 bases align to TRBD1. There are 15 residues in the CDR3. V dropped 3 bases and J dropped 6; count of bases not matched to a gene: 5. Germline CDR1 reads MNHEY; CDR2 reads SMNVEV (reference sequence). The CDR3 sequence is CASSFAGQGPGELFF. Written as DNA, the CDR3 is TGTGCCAGCAGTTTCGCCGGACAGGGGCCCGGGGAGCTGTTTTTT.

This clone appeared a single time. This chain connects TRBV2 to TRBJ1-2, with D perhaps TRBD1 (6 bases). This CDR3 comprises 12 residues. Trimming took 6 bases from V and 5 from J, leaving 10 bases between them. Germline V CDR1 and CDR2: SNHLY, FYNNEI. DNA for the CDR3: TGTGCCAGCAGCCCTCAGGGGTATGGCTACACCTTC. It codes for CASSPQGYGYTF.

The chain couples TRBV5-4 to TRBJ2-1, with TRBD2 matching 11 bases. The CDR3 runs 16 residues. V lost 4 bases and J lost 9; bases outside the gene matches: 12. CDR1 and CDR2 (germline): SGHNT, YYREEE (reference sequence). The CDR3 is CASSVGTSGGGGEQFF. The DNA of the CDR3 is TGTGCCAGCAGCGTCGGGACTAGCGGAGGAGGGGGTGAGCAGTTCTTC.

The CDR3, as DNA: TGCGCCAGCAGCCAAACAGGAGGGTATTCACCCCTCCACTTT. The encoded protein is CASSQTGGYSPLHF. The V call is TRBV4-3, the J call TRBJ1-6; a possible D gene is TRBD1 (5 bases). V lost 2 bases, J lost 8 bases, and 10 bases lay in between. This CDR3 contains 14 residues. CDR1 LGHNA and CDR2 YSLEER come from the germline V gene.

The chain combines TRBV7-2 with TRBJ1-2; no clear D gene. The CDR3 is 14 amino acids. Between the trimmed V and J ends, which lost 1 base and 2 bases, there was a span of 8 bases. Germline V gene sequence: CDR1 SGHTA, CDR2 FQGNSA. The CDR3 bases are TGTGCCAGCAGCTTAGGTACCGGGAACTATGGCTACACCTTC. Protein sequence: CASSLGTGNYGYTF.

This clone was observed many times. The chain has TRBV3-1 (or the pseudogene TRBV3-2) and TRBJ2-7; no clear D gene. Deletions cut 4 bases from V and 3 bases from J, with 7 bases between. CDR3 length: 12 amino acids. The germline V gene encodes CDR1 LGHDT and CDR2 YNNKEL (reference sequence). The CDR3 reads CASSRSSYEQYF. The DNA of the CDR3 is TGTGCCAGCAGCCGGTCTAGCTACGAGCAGTACTTC.

This chain connects TRBV5-4 to TRBJ1-2; 9 bases are a match to TRBD1. V dropped 4 bases and J dropped 2; count of bases not matched to a gene: 3. The CDR3 is 14 amino acids. Germline loops: CDR1 SGHNT, CDR2 YYREEE (reference sequence). CDR3 coding DNA: TGTGCCAGCAGCAGGGACAGGGTAAACTATGGCTACACCTTC. Its protein product is CASSRDRVNYGYTF.

The rearrangement links TRBV4-1 to TRBJ1-2, with D possibly matching TRBD1 (5 bases). Between the trimmed V and J ends, which lost 0 bases and 8 bases, there was a span of 16 bases. CDR3 length equals 15 residues. CDR1 MGHRA and CDR2 YSYEKL come from the germline V gene. The CDR3 loop reads CASSQDTGTLRGYTF. CDR3 nucleotide sequence: TGCGCCAGCAGCCAAGATACCGGGACTTTAAGGGGCTACACCTTC.

This clone occurred many times. This sequence joins TRBV27 and TRBJ2-2; D possibly corresponds to TRBD2 (6 bases). Trimming removed 6 bases from V and 6 bases from J, with 17 bases in between. This CDR3 contains 15 residues. Per the germline V gene, CDR1 is MNHEY and CDR2 is SMNVEV (reference sequence). CDR3 region: CASSPRGIAAGELFF. Written as DNA, the CDR3 is TGTGCCAGCAGCCCCCGGGGTATAGCGGCCGGGGAGCTGTTTTTT.

V is TRBV2 and J is TRBJ1-1; D is uncertain. The CDR3 loop spans 12 amino acids. V was shortened by 7 bases and J by 4 bases, with 10 bases between the two germline ends. From germline, CDR1 is SNHLY and CDR2 FYNNEI. The CDR3: CASTTEGTEAFF. CDR3 sequence (DNA): TGTGCCAGCACGACGGAGGGCACTGAAGCTTTCTTT.

This clone has just one count. V and J are TRBV4-3 and TRBJ1-2, with 9 bases identical to TRBD1. The CDR3 is 16 amino acids. Germline V gene lookup returns CDR1 LGHNA and CDR2 YSLEER. The V gene end was trimmed by 2 bases and the J gene end by 1 base; junction bases not matched to a gene: 5. The CDR3 loop is CASSQLGQGGNYGYTF. In nucleotides, the CDR3 is TGCGCCAGCAGCCAACTGGGACAGGGAGGTAACTATGGCTACACCTTC.

This clone is medium-sized in the sample. V gene TRBV6-2 or TRBV6-3 combines with J gene TRBJ1-4; D unclear. CDR1 and CDR2 (germline): MNHEY, SVGEGT. The CDR3 is 14 residues long. Trimming stripped 2 bases from V and 0 bases from J, with 4 bases between. CDR3 residues: CASSYLSTNEKLFF. DNA of the CDR3: TGTGCCAGCAGTTACCTTTCAACTAATGAAAAACTGTTTTTT.

The chain carries TRBV7-2 and TRBJ1-4; 7 bases line up with TRBD1. Per germline, CDR1 SGHTA and CDR2 FQGNSA. There are 15 residues in the CDR3. With 5 bases clipped from V and 2 bases from J, the junction kept 5 bases outside the gene matches. The CDR3 is CASSPGQTTNEKLFF. CDR3 coding DNA: TGTGCCAGCAGCCCGGGACAGACCACTAATGAAAAACTGTTTTTT.

As regards this clone: Other DNA sequences in this specimen translate into the identical CDR3. This chain joins TRBV3-1 (or the pseudogene TRBV3-2) and TRBJ1-2; 8 nucleotides align to TRBD1. The CDR3 extends over 13 amino acids. The germline V gene encodes CDR1 LGHDT and CDR2 YNNKEL (reference sequence). Trimming took 4 bases from V and 4 from J; bases not matched to a gene: 2. CDR3 nucleotides: TGTGCCAGCAGCCCCGACAGGGGCTATGGCTACACCTTC. Encoded protein: CASSPDRGYGYTF.

The table lists this clone with a few counts. V usage is TRBV6-2 or TRBV6-3 and J usage is TRBJ1-5, with TRBD1 matching over 7 bases. Germline assignment: CDR1 MNHEY and CDR2 SVGEGT. The CDR3 is made up of 19 amino acids. J was trimmed by 1 base and V by 3 bases; bases with no gene match: 15. The CDR3 DNA follows: TGTGCCAGCAGTTATACCCCGACAGGGCGCTTAAGGAGCAATCAGCCCCAGCATTTT. Residues: CASSYTPTGRLRSNQPQHF.

To note about this clone: Different DNA sequences within this sample yield the same CDR3. V is TRBV5-1 and J is TRBJ1-2; D possibly corresponds to TRBD1 (6 bases). The CDR3 covers 13 residues. Germline CDR1 reads SGHRS; CDR2 reads YFSETQ. V lost 0 bases to trimming and J lost 8 bases, with 11 bases between them. The DNA for the CDR3 is TGCGCCAGCAGCTTGGGGGACATTACCGGCTACACCTTC. Residues: CASSLGDITGYTF.